One and the same sample provided the 18 T cell receptor beta chains below, sequenced in a study of regulatory T cells in long-lasting Graves disease. To make TCR beta libraries, researchers used iRepertoire HTBI primers and Arm-PCR of CDR3 regions. TCRdb independently ran MiXCR on the multiplex PCR reads; one entry per CDR3 protein. The repertoire holds about 310,000 distinct CDR3 sequences, with 22% as singletons. Documented time point: persistent/refractory GD, antithyroid drugs over 5 years with positive TRAb. Isolated PBMC RNA provided the starting material for the TCR library. This material consisted of peripheral blood mononuclear cells (PBMCs), taken when the disease was refractory, from a patient treated with antithyroid drugs. These receptors were taken from a female donor with Graves disease.

The table lists this clonotype with a few counts. The V gene is TRBV19, the J gene TRBJ2-7; 9 bases are shared with TRBD1. V lost 5 bases and J lost 7; bases outside the gene matches: 3. Germline V gene lookup returns CDR1 LNHDA and CDR2 SQIVND (reference sequence). There are 12 residues in the CDR3. The CDR3 loop is CASSWTGEEQYF. The CDR3 nucleotides are TGTGCCAGTAGTTGGACAGGGGAAGAGCAGTACTTC.

V is TRBV4-1 and J is TRBJ1-1, with D tentatively TRBD1 (5 bases). Germline-derived CDR1 and CDR2 are MGHRA and YSYEKL. CDR3 size: 16 residues. V was trimmed by 2 bases and J by 6 bases, leaving 19 bases between them. The CDR3 reads CASSQSMVGLRAEAFF. As DNA, the CDR3 is TGCGCCAGCAGCCAAAGTATGGTGGGGCTGCGAGCTGAAGCTTTCTTT.

In this sample, this clonotype turned up a few times. This rearrangement joins TRBV2 to TRBJ2-2; maybe TRBD2 (5 bases). CDR1 SNHLY and CDR2 FYNNEI come from the germline V gene. Trimming left V 7 bases short and J 1 base short, with 10 bases between. The CDR3 loop spans 14 amino acids. In DNA form, the CDR3 reads TGTGCCAGCAAAGCGGCGGAGAACACCGGGGAGCTGTTTTTT. Translated: CASKAAENTGELFF.

This clonotype was observed a handful of times. The rearrangement uses TRBV29-1 and TRBJ2-2; TRBD1 is a possible D gene (5 bases). The CDR3 has 14 residues. Germline V gene lookup returns CDR1 SQVTM and CDR2 ANQGSEA. V was trimmed by 5 bases and J by 1 base, leaving 11 bases between them. The CDR3 bases are TGCAGCGTTCGTTCAGGGCGGAACACCGGGGAGCTGTTTTTT. It is translated as CSVRSGRNTGELFF.

V usage is TRBV7-9 and J usage is TRBJ2-2, with 7 positions matching TRBD1. With 1 base clipped from V and 3 bases from J, the junction kept 2 bases outside the gene matches. Per germline, CDR1 SEHNR and CDR2 FQNEAQ (reference sequence). This CDR3 spans 15 amino acids. CDR3 in amino acids: CASSLGTGDTGELFF. Written as DNA, the CDR3 is TGTGCCAGCAGCTTAGGGACAGGTGACACCGGGGAGCTGTTTTTT.

This clonotype was detected only a few times. The chain uses TRBV29-1 and TRBJ1-1; no clear D. The CDR3 consists of 13 residues. Trimming took off 0 bases at V and 2 bases at J, with 7 bases between the two ends. Germline assignment: CDR1 SQVTM and CDR2 ANQGSEA. CDR3 nucleotide sequence: TGCAGCGTTGAAGAGACCGAAAACACTGAAGCTTTCTTT. It codes for CSVEETENTEAFF.

The V call is TRBV29-1, the J call TRBJ2-7, with TRBD2 matching 13 bases. V shed 6 bases and J 3 bases; nucleotides not matched to a gene: 5. The CDR3 covers 14 residues. Germline assignment: CDR1 SQVTM and CDR2 ANQGSEA. CDR3 nucleotides: TGCAGCGTCCAGGGGACTAGCGGGAACTACGAGCAGTACTTC. Translation: CSVQGTSGNYEQYF.

This clonotype was picked up a small number of times. The gene calls are TRBV10-3 and TRBJ2-2; a weak D match, TRBD1 (5 bases). The CDR3 is 14 residues long. Germline V lookup: CDR1 ENHRY, CDR2 SYGVKD. Trimming removed 3 bases at V and 4 bases at J, with 9 bases between. CDR3 bases: TGTGCCATCAGTGACGGACATATCACCGGGGAGCTGTTTTTT. The encoded protein is CAISDGHITGELFF.

This clonotype was seen only a few times. The chain couples TRBV7-9 to TRBJ1-1; a weak D match, TRBD1 (6 bases). The CDR3 spans 15 residues. Germline CDR1 is SEHNR and CDR2 is FQNEAQ (reference sequence). V was shortened by 2 bases and J by 6 bases, with 16 bases between the two germline ends. CDR3 loop: CASSLNQGLGAEAFF. The DNA for the CDR3 is TGTGCCAGCAGCTTAAATCAGGGGCTTGGGGCTGAAGCTTTCTTT.

This clonotype was picked up a small number of times. The chain employs TRBV3-1 and TRBJ2-3, with no clear D. The V gene lost 6 bases and the J gene lost 3 bases, with 7 bases spanning the gap. CDR1 LGHDT and CDR2 YNNKEL come from the germline V gene (reference sequence). The CDR3 extends over 12 amino acids. CDR3 nucleotides: TGTGCCAGCAGTCAGGTTACAGATACGCAGTATTTT. Translating it yields CASSQVTDTQYF.

This clonotype appeared once. The chain couples TRBV6-2 or TRBV6-3 to TRBJ1-2; 7 bases line up with TRBD1. V trimming: 2 bases; J trimming: 3 bases; junction bases outside the gene matches: 6. This CDR3 has 15 amino acids. The germline V gene has CDR1 MNHEY and CDR2 SVGEGT. This CDR3 is CASSYEAGGDYGYTF. The CDR3 nucleotides read TGTGCCAGCAGTTACGAGGCAGGGGGAGACTATGGCTACACCTTC.

Only a few counts were recorded for this clonotype. V usage is TRBV7-2 and J usage is TRBJ1-2; 7 bases are a match to TRBD1. J lost 8 bases, V lost 0 bases, and 9 bases had no gene match. Germline CDR1 is SGHTA and CDR2 is FQGNSA. The CDR3 contains 15 residues. This CDR3 reads CASSLALDRAEGYTF. The CDR3 nucleotides read TGTGCCAGCAGCTTAGCGCTTGACAGGGCAGAAGGCTACACCTTC. The variable domain in full, completed from reference TRBV7-2 and TRBJ1-2, reads GAGVSQSPSNKVTEKGKDVELRCDPISGHTALYWYRQSLGQGLEFLIYFQGNSAPDKSGLPSDRFSAERTGGSVSTLTIQRTQQEDSAVYLCASSLALDRAEGYTFGSGTRLTVV.

In its sample, this clonotype was seen many times. The chain uses TRBV5-1 and TRBJ2-5, with unresolved D. The CDR3 contains 14 residues. V was shortened by 1 base and J by 1 base, with 8 bases between the two germline ends. The germline V gene has CDR1 SGHRS and CDR2 YFSETQ. The CDR3 nucleotides are TGCGCCAGCAGCTTGAGGACGGTCCAAGAGACCCAGTACTTC. Translating gives CASSLRTVQETQYF.

Comments on this clonotype: A much larger clone differs from this one at a single base, so this may be a read error. The chain uses TRBV11-2 and TRBJ2-7; maybe TRBD2 (6 bases). This CDR3 is built from 16 residues. Trimming shortened V by 5 bases and J by 9 bases, and 26 bases separated the two germline ends. Germline values: CDR1 SGHAT, CDR2 FQNNGV. The CDR3 loop is CASSKRLVPLIHGQYF. The CDR3 region has the DNA TGTGCCAGCAGCAAGCGACTAGTCCCACTCATCCACGGGCAGTACTTC.

This clonotype has only a few counts. The chain recombines TRBV7-8 with TRBJ2-3; possible D gene TRBD1, 5 bases. From germline, CDR1 is SGHVS and CDR2 FQNEAQ. V shed 1 base and J shed 3 bases, with 11 bases lying between them. This CDR3 region has 15 residues. The CDR3 DNA reads as TGTGCCAGCAGCTTAGAACAGGTGGGGACAGATACGCAGTATTTT. It yields the protein CASSLEQVGTDTQYF.

V gene TRBV19 combines with J gene TRBJ1-4; D ambiguous. V shed 5 bases and J shed 6 bases, with 7 bases lying between them. CDR3 length: 12 residues. Germline V gene data show CDR1 as LNHDA and CDR2 as SQIVND (reference sequence). The CDR3 region has the DNA TGTGCCAGTAGTCGGGCAGATGAAAAACTGTTTTTT. This codes for CASSRADEKLFF.

This clonotype has more than one count but fewer than ten. V usage is TRBV29-1 and J usage is TRBJ1-1; no firm D call. The CDR3 runs 13 residues. Germline values: CDR1 SQVTM, CDR2 ANQGSEA. Trimming removed 2 bases from V and 1 base from J, with 8 bases in between. CDR3 nucleotides: TGCAGCGTTGAAAAAGGCTCGAACACTGAAGCTTTCTTT. Translation gives CSVEKGSNTEAFF.

In this sample, this clonotype turned up a few times. This chain uses TRBV6-2 or TRBV6-3 with TRBJ2-7, with TRBD1 matching 11 bases. The J segment lost 4 bases and the V segment lost 2 bases, leaving 7 bases of the junction unmatched. Germline assignment: CDR1 MNHEY and CDR2 SVGEGT. The CDR3 extends over 16 amino acids. The CDR3 bases are TGTGCCAGCAGTTACCCCCGGGACAGGGGGGTTTACGAGCAGTACTTC. This codes for CASSYPRDRGVYEQYF.